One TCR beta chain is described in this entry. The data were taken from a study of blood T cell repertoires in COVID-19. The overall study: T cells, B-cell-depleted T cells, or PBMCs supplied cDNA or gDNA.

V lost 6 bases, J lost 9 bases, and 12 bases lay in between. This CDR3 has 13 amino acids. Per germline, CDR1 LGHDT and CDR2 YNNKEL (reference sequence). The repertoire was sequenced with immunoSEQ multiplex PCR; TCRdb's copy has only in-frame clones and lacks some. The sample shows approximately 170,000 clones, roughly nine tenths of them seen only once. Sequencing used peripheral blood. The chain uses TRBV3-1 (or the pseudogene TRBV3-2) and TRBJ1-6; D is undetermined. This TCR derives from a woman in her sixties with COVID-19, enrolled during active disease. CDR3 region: CASRPYEGSPLHF. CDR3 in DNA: TGTGCCAGCAGGCCATATGAGGGTTCACCCCTCCACTTT.